These 10 T cell receptor beta chains share one sample of origin, sequenced in a study of cytomegalovirus exposure and HLA in healthy donors. PCR employed 60 Vbeta and 13 Jbeta primers. Produced via immunoSEQ multiplex PCR; TCRdb's table is partial and in-frame only. The data contain some 120,000 clones, about four fifths of them singletons. Sequencing was performed on PBMCs. These receptor sequences come from a male donor in good health and CMV-seropositive.

The genes are TRBV5-4 and TRBJ2-2, with 9 bases that match TRBD2. CDR1 SGHNT and CDR2 YYREEE come from the germline V gene (reference sequence). This CDR3 is built from 17 residues. With V trimmed by 4 bases and J by 5 bases, 12 bases remained unmatched. The CDR3 DNA is TGTGCCAGCAGCCCAGGTGTTAGTAGCGGGAGAACCGGGGAGCTGTTTTTT. Residues: CASSPGVSSGRTGELFF.

The chain recombines TRBV15 with TRBJ2-3, with 10 bases identical to TRBD2. Germline loops: CDR1 LNHNV, CDR2 YYDKDF (reference sequence). J was trimmed by 4 bases and V by 4 bases; bases with no gene match: 5. The CDR3 contains 15 residues. The CDR3 DNA reads TGTGCCACCAGCACCCAGCGGGAGGGACCAGATACGCAGTATTTT. Translated: CATSTQREGPDTQYF.

The chain links TRBV5-8 to TRBJ1-4; tentatively, D is TRBD1 (5 bases). The CDR3 consists of 14 residues. Trimming removed 7 bases from V and 7 bases from J, with 17 bases in between. Germline values: CDR1 SGHTS, CDR2 YDEGEE. CDR3 protein: CASARQGTGEKLFF. CDR3 sequence (DNA): TGTGCCAGCGCGCGGCAGGGAACGGGTGAAAAACTGTTTTTT.

The chain recombines TRBV4-3 with TRBJ2-3, with 9 bases identical to TRBD1. V lost 2 bases, J lost 1 base, and 4 bases stayed unmatched. The germline V gene has CDR1 LGHNA and CDR2 YSLEER. CDR3 length: 16 residues. Written as DNA, the CDR3 is TGCGCCAGCAGCCAAATGTGGGACAGGGGCACAGATACGCAGTATTTT. This gives the protein CASSQMWDRGTDTQYF.

The chain joins TRBV6-1 to TRBJ2-4; unclear D gene. Per the germline V gene, CDR1 is MNHNS and CDR2 is SASEGT. CDR3 length: 14 amino acids. The germline V and J ends were trimmed by 7 bases and 11 bases, with 21 bases remaining between them. The CDR3 protein is CASTSGGLHNLQYF. DNA for the CDR3: TGTGCCAGCACCTCAGGTGGGCTACATAATCTTCAGTACTTC.

The chain combines TRBV6-6 with TRBJ2-7; maybe TRBD2 (7 bases). V shed 6 bases and J shed 7 bases, with 19 bases lying between them. The CDR3 runs to 14 residues. Germline V CDR1 and CDR2: MNHNY, SVGAGI (reference sequence). DNA of the CDR3: TGTGCCAGCAGACCTAGAACACAGGGAGGGGAGCAGTACTTC. Protein sequence: CASRPRTQGGEQYF.

The chain employs TRBV27 and TRBJ2-5; the match to TRBD2 covers 9 bases. V shed 3 bases and J 5 bases; nucleotides not matched to a gene: 7. Germline CDR1 and CDR2: MNHEY and SMNVEV (reference sequence). This CDR3 has 15 amino acids. The CDR3 DNA is TGTGCCAGCAGTTTGGGGACCGCGGGGGGGGAGACCCAGTACTTC. Translating it yields CASSLGTAGGETQYF.

This chain joins TRBV19 and TRBJ2-3; D unresolved. Germline CDR1 and CDR2: LNHDA and SQIVND (reference sequence). Trimming cost V 0 bases and J 2 bases, with 6 bases left between them. The CDR3 spans 14 residues. The CDR3, as DNA: TGTGCCAGTAGTATAGAACAGAACACAGATACGCAGTATTTT. Translated: CASSIEQNTDTQYF. Full variable domain (remainder filled in from reference TRBV19 and TRBJ2-3): DGGITQSPKYLFRKEGQNVTLSCEQNLNHDAMYWYRQDPGQGLRLIYYSQIVNDFQKGDIAEGYSVSREKKESFPLTVTSAQKNPTAFYLCASSIEQNTDTQYFGPGTRLTVL.

The V gene is TRBV19, the J gene TRBJ1-2, with 7 nucleotides matching TRBD1. This CDR3 is 14 amino acids long. Trimming took 3 bases from V and 8 from J; bases not matched to a gene: 9. The germline CDR1 and CDR2 sequences are LNHDA and SQIVND (reference sequence). The CDR3 sequence: CASSIWTGPEGYTF. The CDR3 DNA follows: TGTGCCAGTAGTATCTGGACAGGCCCCGAGGGCTACACCTTC.

The chain recombines TRBV25-1 with TRBJ1-1, with no clear D. The CDR3 is 11 residues long. V dropped 6 bases and J dropped 0 bases, with 2 bases sitting between them. The V gene's germline CDR1 is MGHDK and CDR2 SYGVNS. DNA for the CDR3: TGTGCCAGCAGCTTGAACACTGAAGCTTTCTTT. Residues: CASSLNTEAFF.